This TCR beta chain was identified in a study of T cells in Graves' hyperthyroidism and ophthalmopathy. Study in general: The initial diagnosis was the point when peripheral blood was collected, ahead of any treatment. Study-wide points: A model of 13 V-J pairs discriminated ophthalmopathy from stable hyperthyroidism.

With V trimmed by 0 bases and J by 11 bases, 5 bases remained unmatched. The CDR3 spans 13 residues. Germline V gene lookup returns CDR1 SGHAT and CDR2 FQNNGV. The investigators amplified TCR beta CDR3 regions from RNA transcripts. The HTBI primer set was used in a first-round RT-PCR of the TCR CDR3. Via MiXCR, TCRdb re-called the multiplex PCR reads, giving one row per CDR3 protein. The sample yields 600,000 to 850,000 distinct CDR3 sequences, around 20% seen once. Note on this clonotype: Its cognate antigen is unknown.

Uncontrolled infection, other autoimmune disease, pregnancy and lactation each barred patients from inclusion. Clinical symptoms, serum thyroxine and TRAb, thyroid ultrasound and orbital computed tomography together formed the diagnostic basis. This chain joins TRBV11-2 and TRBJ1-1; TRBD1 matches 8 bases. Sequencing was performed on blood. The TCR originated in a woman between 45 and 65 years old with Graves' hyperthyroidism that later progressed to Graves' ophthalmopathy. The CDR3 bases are TGTGCCAGCAGCTTAGAGACAGGGGTGTCGGCTTTCTTT. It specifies CASSLETGVSAFF.